The 28 T cell receptor beta chains below come from one sample, sequenced in a study of blood T cell repertoires in COVID-19. Sequenced by immunoSEQ multiplex PCR; TCRdb stores in-frame clones only, minus some. The profile shows approximately 190,000 clones, roughly nine tenths of them singletons. Sequencing was done on a sample of PBMCs or T cells enriched from blood (not recorded which). Receptors were obtained from a middle-aged woman in a cohort exposed to, infected with or recovered from COVID-19 (not recorded which).

V usage is TRBV10-1 and J usage is TRBJ2-1; D perhaps matches TRBD2 (6 bases). Trimming took off 0 bases at V and 5 bases at J, with 14 bases between the two ends. Looked up from germline, CDR1 is WNHNN and CDR2 is SYGVQD (reference sequence). This CDR3 is built from 16 residues. CDR3 coding DNA: TGCGCCAGCAGTGAGTCGATGGGGGGACCGAACAATGAGCAGTTCTTC. Encoded protein: CASSESMGGPNNEQFF.

The chain is built from TRBV5-1 and TRBJ1-5, with D unresolved. Germline V gene sequence: CDR1 SGHRS, CDR2 YFSETQ. CDR3 size: 15 residues. Trimming shortened V by 2 bases and J by 0 bases, and 9 bases separated the two germline ends. The CDR3 bases are TGCGCCAGCAGCTTAGATGGACTTAGCAATCAGCCCCAGCATTTT. It encodes CASSLDGLSNQPQHF.

The chain links TRBV19 to TRBJ1-1; tentatively, D is TRBD1 (6 bases). V was trimmed by 5 bases and J by 4 bases, leaving 17 bases between them. From germline, CDR1 is LNHDA and CDR2 SQIVND (reference sequence). The CDR3 has 15 amino acids. CDR3 sequence reads: CASSPTQGIGTEAFF. DNA of the CDR3: TGTGCCAGTAGTCCGACACAGGGCATTGGCACTGAAGCTTTCTTT.

The chain carries TRBV11-3 and TRBJ2-1; the D gene is possibly TRBD1 (5 bases). The V gene's germline CDR1 is SGHNT and CDR2 YENEEA. Trimming shortened V by 6 bases and J by 0 bases, and 9 bases separated the two germline ends. This CDR3 comprises 14 residues. The CDR3 sequence: CASRERGSYNEQFF. In DNA, the CDR3 is TGTGCCAGCAGGGAAAGGGGCTCCTACAATGAGCAGTTCTTC.

This chain links TRBV28 with TRBJ2-7; TRBD1 aligns across 10 bases. Looked up from germline, CDR1 is MDHEN and CDR2 is SYDVKM. CDR3 size: 15 residues. The V and J ends lost 3 bases and 6 bases, in that order; junction bases with no gene match: 8. The CDR3 spells CASSFLRQGASEQYF. CDR3 coding DNA: TGTGCCAGCAGTTTCCTAAGACAGGGGGCGTCCGAGCAGTACTTC. Full variable domain (rest looked up from reference TRBV28 and TRBJ2-7): DVKVTQSSRYLVKRTGEKVFLECVQDMDHENMFWYRQDPGLGLRLIYFSYDVKMKEKGDIPEGYSVSREKKERFSLILESASTNQTSMYLCASSFLRQGASEQYFGPGTRLTVT.

This clone showed up just once. The genes are TRBV27 and TRBJ1-2; 7 nucleotides agree with TRBD1. There are 14 residues in the CDR3. The V and J ends lost 6 bases and 4 bases, in that order; junction bases with no gene match: 8. Germline V gene sequence: CDR1 MNHEY, CDR2 SMNVEV (reference sequence). The CDR3 region is CASRAGTAVYGYTF. The CDR3 DNA sequence: TGTGCCAGCAGAGCCGGGACAGCGGTCTATGGCTACACCTTC.

Only a few counts were recorded for this clone. The V and J genes are TRBV11-2 and TRBJ2-1; 10 positions match TRBD2. CDR1 is SGHAT, CDR2 FQNNGV, per germline. The trim removed 2 bases at V and 0 bases at J, leaving 10 bases unmatched. The CDR3 covers 19 residues. This CDR3 is CASSLYSSGGISSYNEQFF. CDR3 DNA: TGTGCCAGCAGCTTATATTCTAGCGGGGGAATAAGCTCCTACAATGAGCAGTTCTTC.

The chain is built from TRBV12-3 or TRBV12-4 and TRBJ2-1; D gene uncertain. This CDR3 has 13 amino acids. V was cut by 5 bases and J by 9 bases, with 14 bases left in between. The CDR3 DNA reads as TGTGCCAGCAGTACCTCTAACACGGGTGAGCAGTTCTTC. The encoded protein is CASSTSNTGEQFF.

The V call is TRBV29-1, the J call TRBJ1-2, with D perhaps TRBD1 (5 bases). The V end was cut by 6 bases, the J end by 8 bases, with 13 bases between. This CDR3 region has 11 residues. Germline lookup yields CDR1 SQVTM and CDR2 ANQGSEA. This chain's CDR3 is CSVGITGGYTF. The DNA of the CDR3 is TGCAGCGTAGGAATAACAGGAGGCTACACCTTC.

As DNA, the CDR3 is TGTGCCAGCAGTGAGACAGGGGGACGAACTGAAGCTTTCTTT. Translated: CASSETGGRTEAFF. The chain recombines TRBV7-9 with TRBJ1-1; 9 bases are shared with TRBD1. The J segment lost 5 bases and the V segment lost 6 bases, leaving 7 bases of the junction unmatched. The CDR3 extends over 14 amino acids. The germline V gene has CDR1 SEHNR and CDR2 FQNEAQ (reference sequence).

The chain employs TRBV19 and TRBJ1-5, with D uncertain. In germline, CDR1 is LNHDA, CDR2 SQIVND (reference sequence). V was trimmed by 5 bases and J by 4 bases, leaving 6 bases between them. The CDR3 spans 12 residues. In DNA form, the CDR3 reads TGTGCCAGTAGTCTCACTAATCAGCCCCAGCATTTT. It specifies CASSLTNQPQHF.

DNA of the CDR3: TGTGCCAGCAGTTTTCGACAGGTCGGAAATTCACCCCTCCACTTT. It is translated as CASSFRQVGNSPLHF. The rearrangement uses TRBV28 and TRBJ1-6, with a tentative D call TRBD1 (6 bases). CDR1 is MDHEN, CDR2 SYDVKM, per germline. The CDR3 is made up of 15 amino acids. V lost 3 bases and J lost 7, with 13 bases in between. Together with reference TRBV28 and TRBJ1-6, the CDR3 gives the full variable domain: DVKVTQSSRYLVKRTGEKVFLECVQDMDHENMFWYRQDPGLGLRLIYFSYDVKMKEKGDIPEGYSVSREKKERFSLILESASTNQTSMYLCASSFRQVGNSPLHFGNGTRLTVT.

This clone was counted between two and nine times. The chain recombines TRBV10-3 with TRBJ1-3; TRBD1 matches 7 bases. The germline V gene has CDR1 ENHRY and CDR2 SYGVKD. With 5 bases clipped from V and 0 bases from J, the junction kept 4 bases outside the gene matches. The CDR3 contains 15 residues. The CDR3 here is CAISRTGSSGNTIYF. The CDR3 bases are TGTGCCATCAGTCGGACAGGCTCCTCTGGAAACACCATATATTTT.

V usage is TRBV5-1 and J usage is TRBJ1-1, with no clear D. V was cut by 0 bases and J by 3 bases, with 15 bases left in between. The CDR3 length is 16 residues. The germline V gene encodes CDR1 SGHRS and CDR2 YFSETQ. CDR3 loop: CASSLVRVGWDTEAFF. In nucleotides, the CDR3 is TGCGCCAGCAGCTTGGTTCGGGTCGGTTGGGACACTGAAGCTTTCTTT.

Turning to this clone: Germline is not matched at one junction end, which may reflect a read error. The V call is TRBV7-7, the J call TRBJ2-1, with TRBD2 matching 11 bases. Germline V CDR1 and CDR2: SSHAT, FNYEAQ (reference sequence). The CDR3 loop spans 16 amino acids. CDR3 bases: TGTGCCAGCAGCTCGGGACTAGCGGCGCCCTTCAATGGGCAGTTCTTC. This encodes CASSSGLAAPFNGQFF.

This chain uses TRBV10-3 with TRBJ1-1; D remains ambiguous. Germline V gene sequence: CDR1 ENHRY, CDR2 SYGVKD. V lost 4 bases and J lost 1, with 13 bases in between. This CDR3 contains 15 residues. The CDR3 loop is CAISANGVWNTEAFF. CDR3 DNA: TGTGCCATCAGTGCGAATGGAGTTTGGAACACTGAAGCTTTCTTT.

V usage is TRBV3-1 (or the pseudogene TRBV3-2) and J usage is TRBJ2-5, with 12 bases lining up with TRBD2. This CDR3 has 17 residues. Germline V gives CDR1 LGHDT, CDR2 YNNKEL (reference sequence). J was trimmed by 5 bases and V by 1 base; bases with no gene match: 8. CDR3 nucleotides: TGTGCCAGCAGCCAAGTTCGGGCTAGCGGGAGGGCTGAGACCCAGTACTTC. It encodes CASSQVRASGRAETQYF.

With respect to this clone: The junction does not match germline at one end; this may be a read error. This chain uses TRBV5-1 with TRBJ1-1, with 8 nucleotides matching TRBD1. CDR1 and CDR2 from the germline V gene are SGHRS and YFSETQ. CDR3 length: 12 amino acids. CDR3 residues: CASRPTGTGGIF. The CDR3 DNA reads TGCGCCAGCAGGCCCACGGGAACAGGGGGTATCTTT.

V usage is TRBV5-5 and J usage is TRBJ2-7; a weak D match, TRBD1 (5 bases). The V end was cut by 2 bases, the J end by 6 bases, with 12 bases between. Germline CDR1 is SGHKS and CDR2 is YYEKEE (reference sequence). This CDR3 is built from 13 residues. CDR3: CASSLQSQGEQYF. DNA for the CDR3: TGTGCCAGCAGCTTACAGTCCCAGGGCGAGCAGTACTTC.

This chain links TRBV19 with TRBJ1-5, with a tentative D call TRBD1 (6 bases). The CDR3 is 14 amino acids. Germline V lookup: CDR1 LNHDA, CDR2 SQIVND (reference sequence). Between the trimmed V and J ends, which lost 3 bases and 3 bases, there was a span of 9 bases. In DNA, the CDR3 is TGTGCCAGTAGTATCCAGGGGACCAATCAGCCCCAGCATTTT. Its protein is CASSIQGTNQPQHF.

This clone appeared a few times. The genes are TRBV4-1 and TRBJ2-7, with unresolved D. Trimming removed 4 bases from V and 4 bases from J, with 17 bases in between. The germline gives CDR1 MGHRA, CDR2 YSYEKL. The CDR3 has 15 residues. CDR3 region: CASSLTTAWVYEQYF. CDR3 nucleotide sequence: TGCGCCAGCAGCCTCACTACCGCGTGGGTATACGAGCAGTACTTC.

This clone was detected only once. This chain joins TRBV12-3 or TRBV12-4 and TRBJ2-1, with D maybe TRBD1 (5 bases). Trimming left V 9 bases short and J 4 bases short, with 13 bases between. This CDR3 comprises 13 residues. CDR3 DNA sequence: TGTGCCAGTCGGATTGGGGCTTACAATGAGCAGTTCTTC. It codes for CASRIGAYNEQFF.

V usage is TRBV2 and J usage is TRBJ1-4, with D possibly matching TRBD1 (6 bases). The CDR3 extends over 14 amino acids. Trimming shortened V by 4 bases and J by 4 bases, and 10 bases separated the two germline ends. CDR1 and CDR2 from the germline V gene are SNHLY and FYNNEI. The chain's CDR3 is CASSGTVNNEKLFF. CDR3 DNA: TGTGCCAGCAGTGGGACAGTTAATAATGAAAAACTGTTTTTT. The full variable domain, in which reference TRBV2 and TRBJ1-4 provide the parts outside the CDR3, is EPEVTQTPSHQVTQMGQEVILRCVPISNHLYFYWYRQILGQKVEFLVSFYNNEISEKSEIFDDQFSVERPDGSNFTLKIRSTKLEDSAMYFCASSGTVNNEKLFFGSGTQLSVL.

The chain joins TRBV27 to TRBJ1-1, with a tentative D call TRBD1 (6 bases). Trimming took off 4 bases at V and 7 bases at J, with 19 bases between the two ends. This CDR3 has 15 residues. Germline V gene data show CDR1 as MNHEY and CDR2 as SMNVEV (reference sequence). The CDR3: CASSYNREMIGEAFF. Here the CDR3 DNA reads TGTGCCAGCAGTTACAACAGGGAGATGATAGGTGAAGCTTTCTTT.

To note about this clone: Other DNA sequences in this specimen translate into the identical CDR3. The V and J genes are TRBV5-4 and TRBJ1-2; D perhaps matches TRBD1 (6 bases). This CDR3 comprises 14 residues. Between the trimmed V and J ends, which lost 0 bases and 4 bases, there was a span of 10 bases. CDR1 and CDR2 (germline): SGHNT, YYREEE (reference sequence). The CDR3 DNA reads as TGTGCCAGCAGCTTGGTTGGGGGCGGCTATGGCTACACCTTC. This sequence encodes CASSLVGGGYGYTF.

This chain uses TRBV27 with TRBJ1-5; TRBD1 is a possible D gene (5 bases). Germline-derived CDR1 and CDR2 are MNHEY and SMNVEV (reference sequence). The CDR3 totals 14 residues. The ends were cut back, 2 bases at V and 5 bases at J, with 10 bases in the middle. In DNA form, the CDR3 reads TGTGCCAGCAGTTTAGAGGGGACTCATCAGCCCCAGCATTTT. Its translation: CASSLEGTHQPQHF.

This rearrangement joins TRBV5-5 to TRBJ2-6; the match to TRBD1 covers 8 bases. The trim removed 3 bases at V and 0 bases at J, leaving 8 bases unmatched. Germline V lookup: CDR1 SGHKS, CDR2 YYEKEE (reference sequence). This CDR3 contains 18 residues. In DNA form, the CDR3 reads TGTGCCAGCAGCTACTGGGGGACAGGCTACTCTGGGGCCAACGTCCTGACTTTC. It translates to CASSYWGTGYSGANVLTF.

V usage is TRBV18 and J usage is TRBJ1-3; possible D gene TRBD1, 6 bases. Germline lookup yields CDR1 KGHSH and CDR2 LQKENI. The V and J ends lost 5 bases and 0 bases respectively, with 11 bases between them. This CDR3 comprises 15 residues. The CDR3 is CASSSGEPSGNTIYF. In DNA form, the CDR3 reads TGTGCCAGCTCATCAGGGGAGCCCTCTGGAAACACCATATATTTT.